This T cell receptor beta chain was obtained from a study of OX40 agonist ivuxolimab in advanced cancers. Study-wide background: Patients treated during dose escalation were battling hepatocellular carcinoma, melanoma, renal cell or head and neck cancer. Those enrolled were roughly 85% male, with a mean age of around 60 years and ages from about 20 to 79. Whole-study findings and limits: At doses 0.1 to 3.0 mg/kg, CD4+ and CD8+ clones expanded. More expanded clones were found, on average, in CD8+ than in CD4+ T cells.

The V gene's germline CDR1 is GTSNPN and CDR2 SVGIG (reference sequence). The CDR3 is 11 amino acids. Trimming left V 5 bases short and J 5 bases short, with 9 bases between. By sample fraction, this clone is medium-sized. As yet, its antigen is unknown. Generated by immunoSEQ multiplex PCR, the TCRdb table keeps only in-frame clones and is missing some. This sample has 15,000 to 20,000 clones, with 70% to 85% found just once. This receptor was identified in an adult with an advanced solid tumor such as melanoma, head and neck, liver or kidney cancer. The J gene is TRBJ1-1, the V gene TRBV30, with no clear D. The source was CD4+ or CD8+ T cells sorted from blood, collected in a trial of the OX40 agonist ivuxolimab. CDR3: CAWGRGTEAFF. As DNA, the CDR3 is TGTGCCTGGGGACGGGGAACTGAAGCTTTCTTT.